Detailed here is one T cell receptor (beta chain). Its antigen is not known. Then a second PCR, running about 6 to 11 cycles, was carried out with a sample-barcoded 5' primer and a J-beta primer mix. TCRdb redid the calling of the 5' RACE reads with MiXCR, one entry per CDR3 protein. This table holds 1,500,000 or so distinct CDR3 sequences, 35% to 45% found once. Germline CDR1 and CDR2: SGHTA and FQGNSA. V lost 6 bases to trimming and J lost 11 bases; unmatched junction nucleotides: 18. CDR3 length equals 16 residues. The data were taken from a study of blood T cells in healthy people across ages. Study-wide results and limits: Naive T cell percentage strongly correlated with TCR beta diversity.

The rearrangement joins TRBV7-2 to TRBJ2-5, with 10 bases fitting TRBD2. The sequence was collected from a woman between 18 and 29 years old in good health. The source material was blood. CDR3 sequence (DNA): TGTGCCAGCAGTTTCCAAGCGGGAGGGTCGGACAATGAGCAGTACTTC. It is translated as CASSFQAGGSDNEQYF.